The clone carrying this T cell receptor beta chain was found many times. The time point was: pre-sensitization, week 0. Treatment in this sample: therapeutic diphenylcyclopropenone sensitization with weekly scalp DPC. CDR1 is SNHLY, CDR2 FYNNEI, per germline. The CDR3 extends over 17 amino acids. Trimming pared 7 bases from V and 4 bases from J, leaving 26 bases between. The sample belongs to a study of human T cells and chemical hapten exposure. TCRdb re-derived calls from the RACE reads in MiXCR, one entry per CDR3 protein. The data show about 380,000 distinct CDR3 sequences, 5.1% seen once. The rearrangement links TRBV2 to TRBJ2-7; D possibly uses TRBD1 or TRBD2 (6 bases each). The receptor's source is a woman in her fifties or sixties with alopecia areata. Some clones in this sample may be carry-over from other donors' samples. Sequenced here: whole blood, sampled in connection with sensitization to the hapten diphenylcyclopropenone (DPC). Here the CDR3 reads CASKGTRGRGREYEQYF. CDR3 sequence (DNA): TGTGCCAGCAAGGGCACCCGCGGACGGGGGCGCGAGTACGAGCAGTACTTC.